The 3 T cell receptor beta chains presented below share a single source sample, sequenced in a study of response to subunit inactivated influenza vaccine. Using its own MiXCR run on the RT-PCR reads, TCRdb lists one record per CDR3 protein. There are over 300,000 distinct CDR3 sequences in the sample; less than 25% occur only once, and 9.5% to 13% lies in the top ten. The material sequenced was PBMCs from blood, taken approximately 20 months after vaccination. The receptor source for this set is a man aged 50-75 years who received an inactivated influenza vaccine.

This clonotype was seen a few times. This sequence joins TRBV6-1 and TRBJ2-2; TRBD1 agrees at 10 bases. There are 15 residues in the CDR3. The V gene's germline CDR1 is MNHNS and CDR2 SASEGT. V was pared by 6 bases and J by 7 bases, with 8 bases of the junction left unmatched. Here the CDR3 reads CASRTGTGVGGELFF. In nucleotides, the CDR3 is TGTGCCAGCAGAACCGGGACAGGGGTTGGCGGGGAGCTGTTTTTT.

There are a few counts of this clonotype. The chain employs TRBV29-1 and TRBJ2-5; 10 positions match TRBD2. Losses at the gene ends were 7 bases for V and 2 bases for J; bases not matched to a gene: 4. This CDR3 region has 13 residues. Germline CDR1 and CDR2: SQVTM and ANQGSEA. DNA of the CDR3: TGCAGCGGCGGGACTAGCGCACAAGAGACCCAGTACTTC. Its translation: CSGGTSAQETQYF.

This clonotype was detected only a few times. V usage is TRBV29-1 and J usage is TRBJ1-2; TRBD1 aligns across 7 bases. Germline V gene data show CDR1 as SQVTM and CDR2 as ANQGSEA. The CDR3 is 13 amino acids. V lost 4 bases and J lost 4; bases outside the gene matches: 6. The CDR3 loop is CSVVRTGRYGYTF. The CDR3 bases are TGCAGCGTTGTAAGGACAGGCCGCTATGGCTACACCTTC. The full variable domain, its missing parts supplied by reference TRBV29-1 and TRBJ1-2, is SAVISQKPSRDICQRGTSLTIQCQVDSQVTMMFWYRQQPGQSLTLIATANQGSEATYESGFVIDKFPISRPNLTFSTLTVSNMSPEDSSIYLCSVVRTGRYGYTFGSGTRLTVV.